One and the same sample provided the 7 T cell receptor beta chains below, sequenced in a study of cytomegalovirus exposure and HLA in healthy donors. Primers included in the PCR were 60 Vbeta and 13 Jbeta primers. Produced via immunoSEQ multiplex PCR; TCRdb's table is partial and in-frame only. The table shows roughly 90,000 clones, with over 65% occurring only once. Input material: PBMCs. The receptors stem from a woman aged 40 to 55 in good health and CMV-seropositive.

This clone was counted a single time. Sequence at one end of the junction differs from germline and may be a read error. The rearrangement uses TRBV7-9 and TRBJ2-5, with TRBD2 as a possible D gene (5 bases). CDR3 length equals 13 residues. CDR1 and CDR2 (germline): SEHNR, FQNEAQ (reference sequence). CDR3 sequence reads: CSSSLEERETQYF. CDR3 in DNA: TGTTCCAGCAGCTTAGAGGAGCGGGAGACCCAGTACTTC.

This clone was counted only a few times. One junction end disagrees with the germline gene, perhaps due to a read error. The chain has TRBV7-9 and TRBJ2-5; weak D call: TRBD1 (5 bases). The CDR3 contains 15 residues. From germline, CDR1 is SEHNR and CDR2 FQNEAQ (reference sequence). Here the CDR3 DNA reads TGTTCCAGCAGCTTAGTTAGGGGTGGCCAAGAGACCCAGTACTTC. The encoded protein is CSSSLVRGGQETQYF.

The V call is TRBV28, the J call TRBJ1-2; 8 bases line up with TRBD1. CDR3 length: 13 amino acids. V shed 5 bases, J shed 7 bases, and the junction held 6 bases outside the gene matches. Germline-derived CDR1 and CDR2 are MDHEN and SYDVKM. CDR3 DNA: TGTGCCAGCAGTACGGACAGGGATGGTGGCTACACCTTC. Translation: CASSTDRDGGYTF.

The rearrangement joins TRBV27 to TRBJ2-5; 7 bases are a match to TRBD1. The CDR3 runs to 14 residues. With V trimmed by 8 bases and J by 2 bases, 8 bases remained unmatched. The germline V gene encodes CDR1 MNHEY and CDR2 SMNVEV (reference sequence). The CDR3 DNA sequence: TGTGCCAGCCGGAGGCAGGGGGTTCAAGAGACCCAGTACTTC. Protein: CASRRQGVQETQYF.

The J gene is TRBJ1-3, the V gene TRBV28, with D hard to call. CDR1 and CDR2 from the germline V gene are MDHEN and SYDVKM. This CDR3 contains 12 residues. V shed 6 bases and J shed 5 bases, with 8 bases lying between them. CDR3 region: CASRRSRNTIYF. The CDR3 DNA follows: TGTGCCAGCAGGAGATCGAGAAACACCATATATTTT.

This rearrangement joins TRBV18 to TRBJ2-1; 8 bases align to TRBD1. Germline V gene data show CDR1 as KGHSH and CDR2 as LQKENI. The CDR3 sequence is 15 residues long. Germline trimming cut 3 bases from V and 7 bases from J; bases unmatched to any gene: 8. CDR3 region: CASSPGQGLVNEQFF. CDR3 nucleotides: TGTGCCAGCTCACCTGGACAGGGCCTGGTGAATGAGCAGTTCTTC.

CDR3 DNA: TGTGCCAGCAGTGAGAAGAGGCCTGGCTACACCTTC. Amino acid sequence: CASSEKRPGYTF. The chain links TRBV6-1 to TRBJ1-2; D gene unclear. The CDR3 consists of 12 residues. V lost 3 bases and J 7 bases, leaving 9 bases between the germline ends. Per the germline V gene, CDR1 is MNHNS and CDR2 is SASEGT.